The 17 T cell receptor beta chains reported below all come from one sample, sequenced in a study of blood T cell repertoires in COVID-19. Sequenced by immunoSEQ multiplex PCR; TCRdb stores in-frame clones only, minus some. The sample shows around 120,000 clones, around 80% of them seen only once. Sequencing was done on a sample of peripheral blood. These receptors were obtained from a man between 65 and 79 years old with acute or convalescent COVID-19.

This clone was picked up a small number of times. The chain employs TRBV10-3 and TRBJ2-2; D perhaps matches TRBD1 (6 bases). V was pared by 10 bases and J by 2 bases, with 14 bases between. The germline V gene has CDR1 ENHRY and CDR2 SYGVKD. CDR3 length equals 14 residues. CDR3 DNA sequence: TGTGCCACCGGAGACAGGACTAACACCGGGGAGCTGTTTTTT. Translating gives CATGDRTNTGELFF.

The V and J genes are TRBV10-3 and TRBJ1-3; tentatively, D is TRBD1 (5 bases). Trimming removed 0 bases at V and 3 bases at J, with 6 bases between. This CDR3 contains 14 residues. Germline lookup yields CDR1 ENHRY and CDR2 SYGVKD. The CDR3 DNA is TGTGCCATCAGTGAGTCAGGGGTTGGAAACACCATATATTTT. It translates to CAISESGVGNTIYF.

The genes are TRBV4-1 and TRBJ2-5; tentatively, D is TRBD2 (6 bases). Germline V lookup: CDR1 MGHRA, CDR2 YSYEKL. The V and J ends lost 0 bases and 5 bases respectively, with 22 bases between them. The CDR3 is 18 residues long. In DNA, the CDR3 is TGCGCCAGCAGCCAAGATGCCCATTCCTCACTAGCCGCGGAGACCCAGTACTTC. This gives the protein CASSQDAHSSLAAETQYF.

This CDR3 is CASSRDRGLAYEQYF. DNA for the CDR3: TGTGCCAGCTCACGTGACAGGGGACTGGCCTACGAGCAGTACTTC. The rearrangement joins TRBV18 to TRBJ2-7; 8 bases match TRBD1. Germline V gene lookup returns CDR1 KGHSH and CDR2 LQKENI. This CDR3 comprises 15 residues. V gave up 4 bases and J gave up 2 bases; unmatched junction bases: 7.

In regard to this clone: At one of its ends the junction is not consistent with the germline gene, which may arise from a read error. The V and J genes are TRBV29-1 and TRBJ1-2; 8 positions match TRBD1. The germline gives CDR1 SQVTM, CDR2 ANQGSEA. CDR3 length equals 11 residues. The CDR3 DNA follows: TGCAGCGTCCGGACAGGGAATGGTTACACCTTC. This codes for CSVRTGNGYTF.

The rearrangement uses TRBV25-1 and TRBJ1-1; D call uncertain. Germline CDR1 reads MGHDK; CDR2 reads SYGVNS. V shed 9 bases and J shed 3 bases, with 14 bases lying between them. This CDR3 comprises 13 residues. The CDR3 protein is CASRLGYDTEAFF. The CDR3, as DNA: TGTGCCAGTAGACTCGGATATGACACTGAAGCTTTCTTT.

V usage is TRBV5-1 and J usage is TRBJ2-3; 9 nucleotides line up with TRBD1. The germline gives CDR1 SGHRS, CDR2 YFSETQ. This CDR3 is 20 amino acids long. Unmatched junction bases numbered 22, after V lost 2 bases and J lost 6 bases. The CDR3 reads CASSFHGNVGNRGRLDTQYF. CDR3 nucleotide sequence: TGCGCCAGCAGCTTCCACGGTAACGTAGGTAACAGGGGGCGTTTGGATACGCAGTATTTT.

The V and J genes are TRBV6-5 and TRBJ2-1; 8 positions match TRBD1. The CDR3 extends over 15 amino acids. Unmatched junction bases numbered 10, after V lost 6 bases and J lost 6 bases. Germline V lookup: CDR1 MNHEY, CDR2 SVGAGI. The chain's CDR3 is CASRLPGGRGNEQFF. The DNA of the CDR3 is TGTGCCAGCAGGTTGCCAGGGGGCAGAGGCAATGAGCAGTTCTTC.

The chain has TRBV6-5 and TRBJ2-5; D perhaps matches TRBD2 (5 bases). The germline V gene encodes CDR1 MNHEY and CDR2 SVGAGI. This CDR3 contains 14 residues. Trimming pared 1 base from V and 6 bases from J, leaving 12 bases between. The CDR3 is CASSYYEGDQTQYF. CDR3 sequence (DNA): TGTGCCAGCAGTTACTATGAGGGTGATCAGACCCAGTACTTC.

This clone was recorded a few times. The chain couples TRBV5-1 to TRBJ2-1; D remains unclear. This CDR3 is 16 amino acids long. Trimming shortened V by 0 bases and J by 0 bases, and 10 bases separated the two germline ends. The V gene's germline CDR1 is SGHRS and CDR2 YFSETQ. The CDR3 protein is CASSLESRSSYNEQFF. CDR3 DNA: TGCGCCAGCAGCTTGGAATCCCGTAGCTCCTACAATGAGCAGTTCTTC.

The chain combines TRBV4-2 with TRBJ2-5; D not certain. The CDR3 covers 15 residues. Trimming took off 1 base at V and 4 bases at J, with 13 bases between the two ends. The germline gives CDR1 LGHNA, CDR2 YNFKEQ. CDR3 DNA sequence: TGTGCCAGCAGCCAAGTCTCCGGTGACTTAGAGACCCAGTACTTC. Its translation: CASSQVSGDLETQYF.

The rearrangement joins TRBV5-6 to TRBJ2-4, with D unclear. The germline V and J ends were trimmed by 3 bases and 4 bases, with 14 bases remaining between them. Germline V lookup: CDR1 SGHDT, CDR2 YYEEEE. This CDR3 region has 15 residues. The CDR3 spells CASSSTFPIKNIQYF. CDR3 nucleotide sequence: TGTGCCAGCAGCTCCACTTTCCCCATAAAAAACATTCAGTACTTC.

The V and J genes are TRBV1 and TRBJ2-5; the table's D call TRBD2 went unverified against the DNA. TRBV1 is a pseudogene. The CDR3 covers 16 residues. CDR3 DNA sequence: TGCACCAGCAGCCAGATGAGGCGGGGGGGCCTGCAGACCCAGTACTTC. Translating it yields CTSSQMRRGGLQTQYF.

This clone showed up many times. J is TRBJ1-1 and V is TRBV28, with D tentatively TRBD1 (6 bases). Germline V lookup: CDR1 MDHEN, CDR2 SYDVKM. V lost 5 bases and J lost 4, with 14 bases in between. This CDR3 has 14 residues. Here the CDR3 reads CASSPPARGTEAFF. CDR3 nucleotide sequence: TGTGCCAGCAGTCCCCCGGCCAGGGGCACTGAAGCTTTCTTT.

This clone was recorded a few times. The chain carries TRBV18 and TRBJ1-3; 7 nucleotides match TRBD1. Germline CDR1 KGHSH, CDR2 LQKENI. The CDR3 consists of 14 residues. Losses at the gene ends were 5 bases for V and 4 bases for J; bases not matched to a gene: 5. The CDR3 spells CASSAPGQGNTIYF. The CDR3 nucleotides read TGTGCCAGCTCAGCCCCGGGACAGGGAAACACCATATATTTT.

The J gene is TRBJ2-2, the V gene TRBV5-1; 7 nucleotides agree with TRBD2. Unmatched junction bases numbered 6, after V lost 3 bases and J lost 1 base. The CDR3 spans 16 residues. Germline values: CDR1 SGHRS, CDR2 YFSETQ. The CDR3 region is CASSWRSSGNTGELFF. The DNA of the CDR3 is TGCGCCAGCAGCTGGCGGTCTAGCGGGAACACCGGGGAGCTGTTTTTT.

The chain joins TRBV11-2 to TRBJ1-2; D might be TRBD1 (5 bases). The CDR3 contains 15 residues. The germline gives CDR1 SGHAT, CDR2 FQNNGV. With 5 bases removed from V and 6 bases from J, the gap between germline ends came to 19 bases. Here the CDR3 DNA reads TGTGCCAGCAGCCCCCGGGGGGTCTGGGAAGATGGCTACACCTTC. The encoded protein is CASSPRGVWEDGYTF.